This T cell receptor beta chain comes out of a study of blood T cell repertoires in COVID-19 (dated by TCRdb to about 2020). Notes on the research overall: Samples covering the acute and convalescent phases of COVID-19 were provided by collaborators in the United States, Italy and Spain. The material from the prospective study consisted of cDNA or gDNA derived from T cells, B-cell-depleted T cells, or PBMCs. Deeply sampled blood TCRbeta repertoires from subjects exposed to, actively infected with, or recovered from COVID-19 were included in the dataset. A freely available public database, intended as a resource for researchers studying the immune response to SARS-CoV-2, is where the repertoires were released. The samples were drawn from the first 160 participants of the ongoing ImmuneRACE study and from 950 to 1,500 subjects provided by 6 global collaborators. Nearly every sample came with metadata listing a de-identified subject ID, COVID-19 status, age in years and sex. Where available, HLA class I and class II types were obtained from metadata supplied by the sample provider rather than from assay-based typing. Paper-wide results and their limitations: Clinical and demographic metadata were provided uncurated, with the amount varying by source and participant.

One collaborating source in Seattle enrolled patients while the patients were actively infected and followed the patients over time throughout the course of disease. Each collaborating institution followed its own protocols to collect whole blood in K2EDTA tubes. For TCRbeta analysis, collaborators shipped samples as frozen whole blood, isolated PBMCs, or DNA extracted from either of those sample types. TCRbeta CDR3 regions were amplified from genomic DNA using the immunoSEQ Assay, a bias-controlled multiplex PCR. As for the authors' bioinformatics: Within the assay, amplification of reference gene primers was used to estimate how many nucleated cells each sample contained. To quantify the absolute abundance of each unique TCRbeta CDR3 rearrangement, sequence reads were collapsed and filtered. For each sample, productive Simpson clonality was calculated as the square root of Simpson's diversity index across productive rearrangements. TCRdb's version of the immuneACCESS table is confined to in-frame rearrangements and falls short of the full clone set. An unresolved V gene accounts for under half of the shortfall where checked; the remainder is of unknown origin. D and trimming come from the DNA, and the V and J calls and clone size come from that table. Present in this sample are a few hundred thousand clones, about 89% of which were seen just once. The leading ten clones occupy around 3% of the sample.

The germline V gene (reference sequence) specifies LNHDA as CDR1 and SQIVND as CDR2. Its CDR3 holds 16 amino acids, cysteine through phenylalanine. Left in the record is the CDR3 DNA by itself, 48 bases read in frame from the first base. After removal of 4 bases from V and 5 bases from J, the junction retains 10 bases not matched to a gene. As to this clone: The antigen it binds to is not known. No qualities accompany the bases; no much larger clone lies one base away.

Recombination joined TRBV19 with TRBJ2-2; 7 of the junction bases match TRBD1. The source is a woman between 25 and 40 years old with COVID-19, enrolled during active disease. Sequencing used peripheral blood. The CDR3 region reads CASSSIAGGRTGELFF. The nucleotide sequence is TGTGCCAGTAGTAGTATCGCAGGGGGAAGAACCGGGGAGCTGTTTTTT.